This T cell receptor (beta chain) originates from a study of CXCR3-negative and CXCR3-positive naive CD8 T cells. Study-wide points: The naive subsets expressed comparable surface CD5, and the authors inferred TCR strength from TRB CDR3 properties. Relative to CXCR3-negative naive cells, CXCR3-positive naive cells had more hydrophobic TRB CDR3s.

The CDR3 spans 12 residues. Per germline, CDR1 SGHTA and CDR2 FQGNSA. Researchers sorted approximately 290,000 cells of each CD8+ T cell subset in triplicate. A note on this clonotype: What it binds is not known.

It was by 5' RACE with UMI labels that the TRB cDNA libraries were prepared. With the 5' RACE reads reprocessed, TCRdb shows one record per CDR3 protein and no DNA. The table for this sample gives around 81,000 distinct CDR3 sequences. The genes are TRBV7-2 and TRBJ2-1. The sample was naive CXCR3- CD8+ T cells from blood. Subset defined: CD45RO-CCR7+CD27+CD95- naive CD8+ T cells lacking CXCR3 (TNR3-). This TCR came from a human donor in good health. Some clones in this sample may be carry-over from other donors' samples. Here the CDR3 reads CASSLSFNEQFF.